One and the same sample provided the 24 T cell receptor beta chains below, sequenced in a study of OX40 agonist ivuxolimab in advanced cancers. TCRdb's table, derived via immunoSEQ multiplex PCR, lists solely in-frame clones and lacks some. The table lists some 52,000 clones, approximately 88% of them singletons. The source material was CD4+ or CD8+ T cells sorted from blood, sampled in a trial of the OX40 agonist ivuxolimab. The receptors were sampled from an adult with an advanced solid tumor such as melanoma, head and neck, liver or kidney cancer.

This clone was observed once. This sequence joins TRBV5-1 and TRBJ2-5; D remains ambiguous. V lost 1 base and J lost 3, with 13 bases in between. This CDR3 has 15 residues. The germline V gene has CDR1 SGHRS and CDR2 YFSETQ. CDR3 residues: CASSLFGYKEETQYF. In DNA, the CDR3 is TGCGCCAGCAGCTTGTTCGGCTACAAGGAAGAGACCCAGTACTTC.

This chain joins TRBV29-1 and TRBJ1-1; the D gene is possibly TRBD1 (5 bases). V was shortened by 7 bases and J by 1 base, with 19 bases between the two germline ends. Germline CDR1 reads SQVTM; CDR2 reads ANQGSEA. The CDR3 is made up of 15 amino acids. CDR3 amino acids: CSGTYTGTANTEAFF. The DNA for the CDR3 is TGCAGCGGCACCTACACCGGGACGGCGAACACTGAAGCTTTCTTT.

This chain links TRBV21-1 with TRBJ2-4; the table's D gene call, TRBD2, was not cross checked with the DNA. TRBV21-1 is designated a pseudogene. The CDR3 has 18 residues. CDR3 amino acids: CASSKKPEREGRENIQYF. CDR3 nucleotide sequence: TGTGCCAGCAGCAAAAAGCCCGAGCGGGAGGGCCGGGAAAACATTCAGTACTTC.

This clone appeared a few times. This chain links TRBV7-8 with TRBJ2-7; maybe TRBD2 (6 bases). The CDR3 has 12 amino acids. Germline CDR1 SGHVS, CDR2 FQNEAQ. Trimming left V 5 bases short and J 6 bases short, with 11 bases between. The CDR3 reads CASSPYGGEQYV. Written as DNA, the CDR3 is TGTGCCAGCAGCCCCTACGGGGGCGAGCAGTACGTC.

This chain connects TRBV6-6 to TRBJ1-1; possible D gene TRBD1, 5 bases. Germline CDR1 MNHNY, CDR2 SVGAGI (reference sequence). V dropped 7 bases and J dropped 3 bases, with 15 bases sitting between them. CDR3 length equals 14 residues. The CDR3 region has the DNA TGTGCCAGCACCGACGTTAGCAGGGACACTGAAGCTTTCTTT. This codes for CASTDVSRDTEAFF.

The V gene is TRBV28, the J gene TRBJ1-5, with 9 bases that match TRBD1. This CDR3 has 18 amino acids. Germline V gene lookup returns CDR1 MDHEN and CDR2 SYDVKM. V trimming: 5 bases; J trimming: 2 bases; junction bases outside the gene matches: 13. CDR3 region: CASSPRQGGSIGNQPQHF. In nucleotides, the CDR3 is TGTGCCAGCAGTCCAAGACAGGGGGGTTCGATAGGCAATCAGCCCCAGCATTTT. Complete variable domain (other parts from reference TRBV28 and TRBJ1-5): DVKVTQSSRYLVKRTGEKVFLECVQDMDHENMFWYRQDPGLGLRLIYFSYDVKMKEKGDIPEGYSVSREKKERFSLILESASTNQTSMYLCASSPRQGGSIGNQPQHFGDGTRLSIL.

This chain joins TRBV28 and TRBJ1-2; 11 bases map to TRBD1. The CDR3 has 12 residues. The germline V gene encodes CDR1 MDHEN and CDR2 SYDVKM. J gave up 8 bases and V 9 bases, and 5 bases lay outside the gene matches. CDR3 residues: CASRTGGSGYTF. Written as DNA, the CDR3 is TGTGCCAGTAGGACAGGGGGCTCAGGCTACACCTTC.

This CDR3 is CASSPAGPLNEQFF. For the CDR3, the DNA is TGCGCCAGCAGCCCGGCGGGCCCCCTCAATGAGCAGTTCTTC. The V gene is TRBV5-1, the J gene TRBJ2-1; perhaps TRBD2 as D (5 bases). From germline, CDR1 is SGHRS and CDR2 YFSETQ. CDR3 length equals 14 residues. Trimming took 4 bases from V and 6 from J, leaving 14 bases between them. The variable domain in full, completed from reference TRBV5-1 and TRBJ2-1, reads KAGVTQTPRYLIKTRGQQVTLSCSPISGHRSVSWYQQTPGQGLQFLFEYFSETQRNKGNFPGRFSGRQFSNSRSEMNVSTLELGDSALYLCASSPAGPLNEQFFGPGTRLTVL.

V gene TRBV6-1 combines with J gene TRBJ2-3; TRBD1 matches 10 bases. The germline V gene has CDR1 MNHNS and CDR2 SASEGT. The CDR3 loop spans 16 amino acids. With V trimmed by 3 bases and J by 4 bases, 7 bases remained unmatched. The CDR3 here is CASSDGSTGGADTQYF. CDR3 nucleotides: TGTGCCAGCAGTGATGGGTCGACAGGGGGCGCAGATACGCAGTATTTT.

The chain carries TRBV7-2 and TRBJ1-4, with a weak D call TRBD1 (5 bases). The germline CDR1 and CDR2 sequences are SGHTA and FQGNSA. Trimming removed 4 bases from V and 8 bases from J, with 17 bases in between. This CDR3 region has 15 residues. The CDR3 here is CASSSSGQGSEKLFF. The CDR3 DNA is TGTGCCAGCAGCTCTAGCGGGCAGGGCTCGGAAAAACTGTTTTTT.

The chain joins TRBV6-1 to TRBJ1-2, with TRBD1 as a possible D gene (5 bases). Germline assignment: CDR1 MNHNS and CDR2 SASEGT. V lost 2 bases and J lost 8, with 6 bases in between. This CDR3 has 11 residues. CDR3 DNA: TGTGCCAGCAGTGAAAGGGACGGCTACACCTTC. Translated: CASSERDGYTF.

The chain is built from TRBV19 and TRBJ1-1; no definite D call. This CDR3 contains 12 residues. Germline values: CDR1 LNHDA, CDR2 SQIVND (reference sequence). The V and J ends lost 6 bases and 1 base respectively, with 6 bases between them. CDR3 sequence (DNA): TGTGCCAGTAGGGACGGGAACACTGAAGCTTTCTTT. Translating gives CASRDGNTEAFF.

This sequence joins TRBV5-6 and TRBJ2-1, with 8 bases lining up with TRBD1. This CDR3 region has 16 residues. The V segment lost 2 bases and the J segment 8 bases; nucleotides outside the gene matches: 12. Germline V gives CDR1 SGHDT, CDR2 YYEEEE. CDR3 region: CASSFSRTGNRDEQFF. DNA for the CDR3: TGTGCCAGCAGCTTCTCGCGGACAGGGAATAGGGATGAGCAGTTCTTC.

The rearrangement uses TRBV5-8 and TRBJ2-7; TRBD2 might be the D (5 bases). V lost 1 base and J 4 bases, leaving 12 bases between the germline ends. Germline V CDR1 and CDR2: SGHTS, YDEGEE. The CDR3 has 14 residues. The CDR3 DNA sequence: TGTGCCAGCAGCTTGAGAGGGAGTGATTACGAGCAGTACTTC. It is translated as CASSLRGSDYEQYF.

The chain recombines TRBV14 with TRBJ1-1; D may be TRBD1 (5 bases). V lost 5 bases to trimming and J lost 3 bases, with 10 bases between them. The CDR3 spans 13 residues. The germline V gene encodes CDR1 SGHDN and CDR2 FVKESK. DNA for the CDR3: TGTGCCAGCAGCTTGATCAGGGACACTGAAGCTTTCTTT. The encoded protein is CASSLIRDTEAFF.

The chain has TRBV7-8 and TRBJ2-3; D gene uncertain. The length of the CDR3 is 14 residues. The V gene's germline CDR1 is SGHVS and CDR2 FQNEAQ. V was trimmed by 5 bases and J by 6 bases, leaving 15 bases between them. CDR3 DNA sequence: TGTGCCAGCAGCGGTAACGATCGGGCGGATACGCAGTATTTT. Protein: CASSGNDRADTQYF.

The chain is built from TRBV5-4 and TRBJ2-4; D possibly matches TRBD1 or TRBD2 (5 bases each). In germline, CDR1 is SGHNT, CDR2 YYREEE (reference sequence). The CDR3 is 16 amino acids. V was pared by 5 bases and J by 0 bases, with 15 bases between. The CDR3 bases are TGTGCCAGCAGATCTACACAGGACTTAGCCAAAAACATTCAGTACTTC. Its protein product is CASRSTQDLAKNIQYF.

The CDR3 sequence is CASSRGGWAEAFF. In DNA, the CDR3 is TGTGCCAGTAGTAGGGGGGGATGGGCTGAAGCTTTCTTT. J is TRBJ1-1 and V is TRBV19, with TRBD1 as a possible D gene (5 bases). Between the trimmed V and J ends, which lost 4 bases and 6 bases, there was a span of 12 bases. The germline V gene has CDR1 LNHDA and CDR2 SQIVND (reference sequence). CDR3 length: 13 amino acids.

The chain has TRBV27 and TRBJ2-5; D is uncertain. Germline V gene data show CDR1 as MNHEY and CDR2 as SMNVEV (reference sequence). The length of the CDR3 is 14 residues. Trimming took off 1 base at V and 3 bases at J, with 9 bases between the two ends. The CDR3 loop reads CASSLLGQKETQYF. The CDR3 DNA sequence: TGTGCCAGCAGTTTATTGGGCCAGAAAGAGACCCAGTACTTC.

This clone was detected a few times. V usage is TRBV7-2 and J usage is TRBJ2-5; the D gene is possibly TRBD1 (5 bases). Trimming pared 1 base from V and 6 bases from J, leaving 9 bases between. The CDR3 length is 13 residues. Germline lookup yields CDR1 SGHTA and CDR2 FQGNSA. CDR3 DNA: TGTGCCAGCAGCTTAGAGACAGTGAAGACCCAGTACTTC. Translating gives CASSLETVKTQYF.

V is TRBV5-4 and J is TRBJ2-7; 7 positions agree with TRBD2. CDR3 size: 15 residues. Per the germline V gene, CDR1 is SGHNT and CDR2 is YYREEE (reference sequence). V dropped 4 bases and J dropped 10; count of bases not matched to a gene: 17. This chain's CDR3 is CASSVGGGTTSIQYV. CDR3 DNA sequence: TGTGCCAGCAGCGTGGGGGGAGGGACTACGAGTATCCAGTACGTC.

The V gene is TRBV2, the J gene TRBJ1-4, with TRBD1 as a possible D gene (5 bases). CDR3 size: 14 residues. V lost 6 bases to trimming and J lost 4 bases, with 12 bases between them. Germline-derived CDR1 and CDR2 are SNHLY and FYNNEI. The DNA of the CDR3 is TGTGCCAGCAGCCCGGGACGGCTTAATGAAAAACTGTTTTTT. Protein product: CASSPGRLNEKLFF.

This clone was counted once. The gene calls are TRBV18 and TRBJ2-2, with TRBD1 as a possible D gene (5 bases). Trimming shortened V by 3 bases and J by 4 bases, and 15 bases separated the two germline ends. The CDR3 loop spans 16 amino acids. Germline V gives CDR1 KGHSH, CDR2 LQKENI. The CDR3 DNA sequence: TGTGCCAGCTCACCGGGTCAGGGTTTCTTCACCGGGGAGCTGTTTTTT. This gives the protein CASSPGQGFFTGELFF.

Written as DNA, the CDR3 is TGCGCCAGCAGCCAGCCACGGGGCCTAAGCTCCTACGAGCAGTACTTC. It yields the protein CASSQPRGLSSYEQYF. The gene calls are TRBV5-1 and TRBJ2-7; possibly TRBD1 or TRBD2 for D (5 bases each). The CDR3 is 16 amino acids. Deletions cut 4 bases from V and 0 bases from J, with 17 bases between. CDR1 and CDR2 (germline): SGHRS, YFSETQ.